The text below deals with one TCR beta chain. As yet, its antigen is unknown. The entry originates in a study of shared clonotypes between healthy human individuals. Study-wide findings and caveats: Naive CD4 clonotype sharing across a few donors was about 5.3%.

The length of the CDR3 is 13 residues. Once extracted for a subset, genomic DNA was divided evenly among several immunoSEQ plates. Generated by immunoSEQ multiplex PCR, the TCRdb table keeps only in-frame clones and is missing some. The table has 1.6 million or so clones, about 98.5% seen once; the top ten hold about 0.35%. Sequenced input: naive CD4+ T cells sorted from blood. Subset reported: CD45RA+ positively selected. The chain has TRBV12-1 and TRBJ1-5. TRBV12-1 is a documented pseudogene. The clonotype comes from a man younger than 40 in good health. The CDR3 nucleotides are TGTGCCAGCAGCCCACTTAGAAATCAGCCCCAGCATTTT. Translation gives CASSPLRNQPQHF.